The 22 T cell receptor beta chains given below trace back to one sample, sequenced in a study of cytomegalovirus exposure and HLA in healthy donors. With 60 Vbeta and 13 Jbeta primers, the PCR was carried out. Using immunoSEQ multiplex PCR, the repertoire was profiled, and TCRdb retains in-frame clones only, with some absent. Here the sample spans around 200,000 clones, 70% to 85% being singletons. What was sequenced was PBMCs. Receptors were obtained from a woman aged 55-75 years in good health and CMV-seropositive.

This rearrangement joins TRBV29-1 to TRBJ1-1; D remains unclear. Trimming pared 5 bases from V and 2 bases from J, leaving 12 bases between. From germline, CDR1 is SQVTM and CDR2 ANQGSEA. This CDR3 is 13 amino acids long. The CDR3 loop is CSVQRSENTEAFF. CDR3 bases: TGCAGCGTTCAAAGGAGTGAAAACACTGAAGCTTTCTTT.

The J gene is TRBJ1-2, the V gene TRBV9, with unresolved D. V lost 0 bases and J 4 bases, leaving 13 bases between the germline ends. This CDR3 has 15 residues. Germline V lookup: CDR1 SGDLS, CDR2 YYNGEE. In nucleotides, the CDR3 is TGTGCCAGCAGCGTAGATGGAGGAAACTTCTATGGCTACACCTTC. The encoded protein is CASSVDGGNFYGYTF.

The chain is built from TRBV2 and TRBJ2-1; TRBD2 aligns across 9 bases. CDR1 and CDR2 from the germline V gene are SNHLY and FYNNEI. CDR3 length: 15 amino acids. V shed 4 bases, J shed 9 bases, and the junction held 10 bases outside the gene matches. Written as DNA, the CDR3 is TGTGCCAGCAGTGGCCGGGCTAGCGGGAACGCTGAGCAGTTCTTC. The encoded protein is CASSGRASGNAEQFF.

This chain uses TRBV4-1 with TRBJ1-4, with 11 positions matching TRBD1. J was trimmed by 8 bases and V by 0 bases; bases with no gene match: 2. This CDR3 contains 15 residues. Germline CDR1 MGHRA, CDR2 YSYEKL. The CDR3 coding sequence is TGCGCCAGCAGCCAAGATCGGGACAGGGGGGAAAAACTGTTTTTT. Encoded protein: CASSQDRDRGEKLFF.

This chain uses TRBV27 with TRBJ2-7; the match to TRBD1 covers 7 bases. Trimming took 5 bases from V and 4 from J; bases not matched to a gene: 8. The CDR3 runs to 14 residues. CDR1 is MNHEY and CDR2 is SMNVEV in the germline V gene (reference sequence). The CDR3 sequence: CASSLPDRVYEQYF. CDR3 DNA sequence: TGTGCCAGCAGTCTGCCCGACAGGGTGTACGAGCAGTACTTC.

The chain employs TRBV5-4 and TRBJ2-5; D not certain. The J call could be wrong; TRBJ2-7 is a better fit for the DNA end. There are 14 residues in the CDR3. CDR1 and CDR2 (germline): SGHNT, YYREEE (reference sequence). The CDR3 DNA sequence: TGTGCCAGCAGCTTACGAGGAACCGCCTACGAGCAGTACTTC. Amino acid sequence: CASSLRGTAYEQYF.

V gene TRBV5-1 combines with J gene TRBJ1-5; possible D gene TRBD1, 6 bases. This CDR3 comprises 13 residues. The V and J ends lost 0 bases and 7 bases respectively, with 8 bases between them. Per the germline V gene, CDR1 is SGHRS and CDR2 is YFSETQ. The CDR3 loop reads CASSLAQGQPQHF. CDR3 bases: TGCGCCAGCAGCTTGGCCCAGGGGCAGCCCCAGCATTTT.

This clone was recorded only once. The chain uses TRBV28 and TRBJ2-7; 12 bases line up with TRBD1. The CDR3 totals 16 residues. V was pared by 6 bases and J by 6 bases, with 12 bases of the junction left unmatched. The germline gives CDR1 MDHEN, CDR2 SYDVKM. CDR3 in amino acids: CASRLPGQGASREQYF. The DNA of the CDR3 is TGTGCCAGCAGGCTACCGGGACAGGGGGCATCCCGCGAGCAGTACTTC.

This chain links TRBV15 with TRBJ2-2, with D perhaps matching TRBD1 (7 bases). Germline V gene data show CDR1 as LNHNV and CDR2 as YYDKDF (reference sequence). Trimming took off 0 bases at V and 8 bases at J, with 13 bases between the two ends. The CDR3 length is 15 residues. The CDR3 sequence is CATSRDQGGAGELFF. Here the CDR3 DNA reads TGTGCCACCAGCAGAGATCAGGGGGGAGCGGGGGAGCTGTTTTTT.

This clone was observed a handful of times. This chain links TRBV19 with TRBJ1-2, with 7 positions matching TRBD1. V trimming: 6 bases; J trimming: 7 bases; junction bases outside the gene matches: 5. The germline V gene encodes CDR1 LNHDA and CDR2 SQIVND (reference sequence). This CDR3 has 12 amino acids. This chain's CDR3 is CASREQGIGYTF. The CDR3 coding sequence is TGTGCCAGTAGAGAACAGGGGATTGGCTACACCTTC. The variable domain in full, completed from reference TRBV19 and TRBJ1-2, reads DGGITQSPKYLFRKEGQNVTLSCEQNLNHDAMYWYRQDPGQGLRLIYYSQIVNDFQKGDIAEGYSVSREKKESFPLTVTSAQKNPTAFYLCASREQGIGYTFGSGTRLTVV.

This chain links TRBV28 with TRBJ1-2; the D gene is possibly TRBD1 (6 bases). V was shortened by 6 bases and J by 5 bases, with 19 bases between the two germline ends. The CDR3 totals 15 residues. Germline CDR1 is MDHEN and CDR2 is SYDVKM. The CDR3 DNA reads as TGTGCCAGCAGCTTAATTGCAGGACAGATATATGGCTACACCTTC. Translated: CASSLIAGQIYGYTF.

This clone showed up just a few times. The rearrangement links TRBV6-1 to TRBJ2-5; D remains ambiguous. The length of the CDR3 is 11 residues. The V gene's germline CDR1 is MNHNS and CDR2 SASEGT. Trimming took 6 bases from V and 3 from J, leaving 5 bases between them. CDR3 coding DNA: TGTGCCAGCAGCCTAGAAGAGACCCAGTACTTC. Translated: CASSLEETQYF.

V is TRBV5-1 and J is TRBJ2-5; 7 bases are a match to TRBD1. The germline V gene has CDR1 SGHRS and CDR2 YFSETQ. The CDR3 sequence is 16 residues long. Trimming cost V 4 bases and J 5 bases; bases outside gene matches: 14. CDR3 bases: TGCGCCAGCAGCATAACGACAGGGTTGTCTGGGGAGACCCAGTACTTC. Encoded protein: CASSITTGLSGETQYF.

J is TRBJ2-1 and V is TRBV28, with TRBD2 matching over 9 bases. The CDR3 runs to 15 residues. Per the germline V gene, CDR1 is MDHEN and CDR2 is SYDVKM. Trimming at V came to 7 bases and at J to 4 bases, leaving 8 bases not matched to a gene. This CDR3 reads CASTVPAGGYNEQFF. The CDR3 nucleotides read TGTGCCAGCACCGTTCCAGCGGGGGGATACAATGAGCAGTTCTTC. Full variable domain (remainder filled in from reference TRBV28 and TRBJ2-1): DVKVTQSSRYLVKRTGEKVFLECVQDMDHENMFWYRQDPGLGLRLIYFSYDVKMKEKGDIPEGYSVSREKKERFSLILESASTNQTSMYLCASTVPAGGYNEQFFGPGTRLTVL.

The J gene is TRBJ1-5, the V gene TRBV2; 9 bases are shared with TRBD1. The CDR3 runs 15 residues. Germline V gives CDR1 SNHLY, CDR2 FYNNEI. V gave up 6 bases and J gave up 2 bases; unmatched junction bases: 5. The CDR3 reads CASRDRTGGNQPQHF. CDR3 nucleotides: TGTGCCAGCAGAGACCGGACAGGGGGCAATCAGCCCCAGCATTTT.

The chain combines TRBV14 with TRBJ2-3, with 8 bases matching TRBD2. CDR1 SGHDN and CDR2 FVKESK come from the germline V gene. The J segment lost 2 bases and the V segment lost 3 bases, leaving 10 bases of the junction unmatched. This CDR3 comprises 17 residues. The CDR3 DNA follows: TGTGCCAGCAGCCAGAGGAGAGGGACTAGTGTCACAGATACGCAGTATTTT. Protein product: CASSQRRGTSVTDTQYF.

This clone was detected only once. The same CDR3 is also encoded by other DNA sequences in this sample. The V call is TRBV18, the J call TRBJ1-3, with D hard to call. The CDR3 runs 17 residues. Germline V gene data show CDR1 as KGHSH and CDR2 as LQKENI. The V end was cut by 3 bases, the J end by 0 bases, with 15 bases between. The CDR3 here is CASSPRRSGSSGNTIYF. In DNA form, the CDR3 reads TGTGCCAGCTCACCCCGCCGGTCCGGGAGCTCTGGAAACACCATATATTTT.

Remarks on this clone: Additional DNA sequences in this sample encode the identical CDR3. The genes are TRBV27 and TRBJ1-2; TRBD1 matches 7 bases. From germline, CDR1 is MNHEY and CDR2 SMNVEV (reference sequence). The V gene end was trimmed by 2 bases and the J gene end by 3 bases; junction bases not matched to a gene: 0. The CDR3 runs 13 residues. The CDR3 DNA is TGTGCCAGCAGTTTACAGGGGGACTATGGCTACACCTTC. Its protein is CASSLQGDYGYTF.

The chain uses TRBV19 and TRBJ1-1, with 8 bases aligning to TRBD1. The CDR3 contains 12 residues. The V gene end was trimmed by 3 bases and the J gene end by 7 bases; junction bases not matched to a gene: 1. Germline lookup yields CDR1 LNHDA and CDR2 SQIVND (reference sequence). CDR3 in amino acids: CASSIGQGEAFF. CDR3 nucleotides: TGTGCCAGTAGTATTGGACAGGGTGAAGCTTTCTTT.

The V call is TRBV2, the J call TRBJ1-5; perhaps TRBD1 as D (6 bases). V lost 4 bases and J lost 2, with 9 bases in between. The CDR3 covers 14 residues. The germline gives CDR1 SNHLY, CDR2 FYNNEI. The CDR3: CASSVRTGNQPQHF. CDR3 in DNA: TGTGCCAGCAGTGTTAGGACAGGCAATCAGCCCCAGCATTTT. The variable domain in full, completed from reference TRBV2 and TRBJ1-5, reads EPEVTQTPSHQVTQMGQEVILRCVPISNHLYFYWYRQILGQKVEFLVSFYNNEISEKSEIFDDQFSVERPDGSNFTLKIRSTKLEDSAMYFCASSVRTGNQPQHFGDGTRLSIL.

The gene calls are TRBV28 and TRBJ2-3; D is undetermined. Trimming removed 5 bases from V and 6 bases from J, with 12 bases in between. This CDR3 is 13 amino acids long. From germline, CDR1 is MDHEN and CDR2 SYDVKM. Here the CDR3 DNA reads TGTGCCAGCAGTAACCCCCTAACGGATACGCAGTATTTT. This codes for CASSNPLTDTQYF.

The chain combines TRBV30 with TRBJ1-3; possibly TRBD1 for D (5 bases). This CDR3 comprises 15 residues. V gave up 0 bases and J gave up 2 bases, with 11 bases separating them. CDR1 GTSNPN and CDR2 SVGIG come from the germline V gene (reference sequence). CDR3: CAWSVLSRAGNTIYF. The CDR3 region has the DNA TGTGCCTGGAGTGTACTTAGCAGGGCTGGAAACACCATATATTTT.